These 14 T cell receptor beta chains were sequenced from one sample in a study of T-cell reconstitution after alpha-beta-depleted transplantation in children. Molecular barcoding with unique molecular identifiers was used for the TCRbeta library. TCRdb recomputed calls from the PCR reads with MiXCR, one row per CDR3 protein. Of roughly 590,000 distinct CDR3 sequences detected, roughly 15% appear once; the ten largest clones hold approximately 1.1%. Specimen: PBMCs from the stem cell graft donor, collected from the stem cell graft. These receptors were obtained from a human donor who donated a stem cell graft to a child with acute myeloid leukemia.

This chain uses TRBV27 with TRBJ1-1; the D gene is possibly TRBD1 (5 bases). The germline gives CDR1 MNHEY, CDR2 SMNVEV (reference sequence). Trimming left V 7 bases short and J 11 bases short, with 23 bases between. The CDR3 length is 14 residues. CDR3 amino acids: CASTNRGTQEGAFF. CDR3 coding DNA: TGTGCCAGCACCAATCGGGGGACTCAAGAGGGGGCTTTCTTT.

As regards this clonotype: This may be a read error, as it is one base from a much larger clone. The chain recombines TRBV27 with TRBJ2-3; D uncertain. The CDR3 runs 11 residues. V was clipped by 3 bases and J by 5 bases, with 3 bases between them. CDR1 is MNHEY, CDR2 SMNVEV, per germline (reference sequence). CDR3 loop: CASSFVDTQYF. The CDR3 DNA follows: TGTGCCAGCAGTTTCGTAGATACGCAGTATTTT.

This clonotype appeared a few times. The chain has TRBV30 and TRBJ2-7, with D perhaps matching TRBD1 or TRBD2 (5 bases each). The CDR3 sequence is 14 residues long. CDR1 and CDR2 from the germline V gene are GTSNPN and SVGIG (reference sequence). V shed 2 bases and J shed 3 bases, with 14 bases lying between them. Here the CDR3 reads CAWSWGTTFYEQYF. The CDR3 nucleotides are TGTGCCTGGAGTTGGGGGACCACCTTCTACGAGCAGTACTTC.

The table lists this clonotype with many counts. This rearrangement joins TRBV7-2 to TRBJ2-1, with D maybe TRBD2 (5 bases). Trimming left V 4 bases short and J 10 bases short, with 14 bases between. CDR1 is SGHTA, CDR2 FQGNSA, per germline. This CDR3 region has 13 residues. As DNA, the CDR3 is TGTGCCAGCAGCTCAACGCGGGCCTTAGAGCAGTTCTTC. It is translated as CASSSTRALEQFF.

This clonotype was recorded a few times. DNA for the CDR3: TGCAGTGCTGGCCACAGGGGGCGAACTCTCTACAATGAGCAGTTCTTC. Translation: CSAGHRGRTLYNEQFF. The V gene is TRBV20-1, the J gene TRBJ2-1; 9 nucleotides match TRBD1. Unmatched junction bases numbered 11, after V lost 5 bases and J lost 3 bases. Germline V gives CDR1 DFQATT, CDR2 SNEGSKA (reference sequence). The CDR3 spans 16 residues.

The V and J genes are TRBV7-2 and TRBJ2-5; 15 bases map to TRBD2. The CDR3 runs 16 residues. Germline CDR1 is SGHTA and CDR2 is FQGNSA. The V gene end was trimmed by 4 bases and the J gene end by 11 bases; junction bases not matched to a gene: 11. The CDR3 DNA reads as TGTGCCAGCAGCTCCCCTGGACTAGCGGGGGGGAGCGTACAGTACTTC. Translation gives CASSSPGLAGGSVQYF.

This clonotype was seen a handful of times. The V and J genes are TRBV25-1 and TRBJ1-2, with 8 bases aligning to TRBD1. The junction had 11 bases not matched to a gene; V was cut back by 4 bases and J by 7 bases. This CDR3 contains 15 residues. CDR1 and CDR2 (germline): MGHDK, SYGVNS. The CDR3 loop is CASSGWRGQVSGYTF. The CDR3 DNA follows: TGTGCCAGCAGTGGGTGGAGGGGACAGGTCAGTGGCTACACCTTC.

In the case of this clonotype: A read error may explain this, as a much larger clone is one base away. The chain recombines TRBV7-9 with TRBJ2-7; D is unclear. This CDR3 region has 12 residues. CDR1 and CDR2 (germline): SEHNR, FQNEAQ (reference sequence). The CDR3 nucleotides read TGTGCCAGCGGCTTTGACTCCGGGGAGCAGTACGTC. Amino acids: CASGFDSGEQYV.

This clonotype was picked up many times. This CDR3 reads CSARPWDTSYQETQYF. For the CDR3, the DNA is TGCAGTGCTAGACCATGGGACACAAGCTACCAAGAGACCCAGTACTTC. The V gene is TRBV20-1, the J gene TRBJ2-5; maybe TRBD1 (6 bases). Germline V gene lookup returns CDR1 DFQATT and CDR2 SNEGSKA (reference sequence). Trimming cost V 2 bases and J 0 bases, with 16 bases left between them. The CDR3 is made up of 16 amino acids.

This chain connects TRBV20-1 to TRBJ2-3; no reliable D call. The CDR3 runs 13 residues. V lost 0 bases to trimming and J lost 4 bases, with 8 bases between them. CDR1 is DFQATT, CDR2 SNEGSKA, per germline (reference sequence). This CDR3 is CSAREAGPDTQYF. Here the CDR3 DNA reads TGCAGTGCTAGAGAAGCTGGCCCAGATACGCAGTATTTT.

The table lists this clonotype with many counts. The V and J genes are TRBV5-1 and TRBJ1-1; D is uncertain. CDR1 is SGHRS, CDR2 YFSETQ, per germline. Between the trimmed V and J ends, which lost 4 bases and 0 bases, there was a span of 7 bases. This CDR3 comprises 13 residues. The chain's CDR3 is CASSRALNTEAFF. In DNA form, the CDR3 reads TGCGCCAGCAGCCGCGCTCTGAACACTGAAGCTTTCTTT.

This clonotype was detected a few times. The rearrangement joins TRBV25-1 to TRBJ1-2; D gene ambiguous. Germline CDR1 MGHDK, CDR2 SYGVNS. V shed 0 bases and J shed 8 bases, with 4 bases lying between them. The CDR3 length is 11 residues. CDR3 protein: CASSEYEGYTF. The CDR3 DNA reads TGTGCCAGCAGTGAATATGAGGGCTACACCTTC.

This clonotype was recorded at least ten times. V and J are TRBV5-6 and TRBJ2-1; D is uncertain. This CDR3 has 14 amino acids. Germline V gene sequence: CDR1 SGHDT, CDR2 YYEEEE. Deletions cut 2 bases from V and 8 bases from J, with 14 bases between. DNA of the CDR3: TGTGCCAGCAGCTTTTCGGACGGGTCGTATGAGCAGTTCTTC. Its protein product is CASSFSDGSYEQFF.

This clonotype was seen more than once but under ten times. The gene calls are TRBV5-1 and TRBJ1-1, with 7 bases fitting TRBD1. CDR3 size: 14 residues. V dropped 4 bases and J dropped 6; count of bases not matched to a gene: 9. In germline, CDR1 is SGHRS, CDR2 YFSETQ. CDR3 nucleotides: TGCGCCAGCAGCCCCCGACAGGGATCCTCTGAAGCTTTCTTT. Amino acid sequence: CASSPRQGSSEAFF.